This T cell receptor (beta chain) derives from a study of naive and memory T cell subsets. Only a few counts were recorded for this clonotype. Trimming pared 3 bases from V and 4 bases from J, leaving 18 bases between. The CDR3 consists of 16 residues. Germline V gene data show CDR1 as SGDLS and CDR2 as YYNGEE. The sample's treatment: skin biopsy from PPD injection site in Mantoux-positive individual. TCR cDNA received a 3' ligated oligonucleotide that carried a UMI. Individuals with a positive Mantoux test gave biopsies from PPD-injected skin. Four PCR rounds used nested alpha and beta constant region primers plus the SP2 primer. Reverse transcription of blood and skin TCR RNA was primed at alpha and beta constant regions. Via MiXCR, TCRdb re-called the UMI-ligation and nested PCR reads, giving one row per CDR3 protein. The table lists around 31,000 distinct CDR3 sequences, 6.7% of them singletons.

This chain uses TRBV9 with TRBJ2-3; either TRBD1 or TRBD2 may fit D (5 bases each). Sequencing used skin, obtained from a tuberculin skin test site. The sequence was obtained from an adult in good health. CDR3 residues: CASSEGTSAKADTQYF. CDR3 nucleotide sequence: TGTGCCAGCAGCGAGGGGACCAGCGCGAAGGCAGATACGCAGTATTTT.